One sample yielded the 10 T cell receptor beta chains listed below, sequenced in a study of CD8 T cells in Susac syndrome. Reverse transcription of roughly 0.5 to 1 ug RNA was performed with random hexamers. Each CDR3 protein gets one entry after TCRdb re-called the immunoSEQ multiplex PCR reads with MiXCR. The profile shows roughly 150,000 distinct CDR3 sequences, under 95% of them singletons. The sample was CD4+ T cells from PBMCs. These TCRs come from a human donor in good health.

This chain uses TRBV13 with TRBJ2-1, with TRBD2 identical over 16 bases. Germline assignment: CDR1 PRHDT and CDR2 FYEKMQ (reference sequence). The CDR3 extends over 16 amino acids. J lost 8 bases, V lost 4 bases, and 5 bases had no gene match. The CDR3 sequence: CASSSGTSGRVYEQFF. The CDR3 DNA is TGTGCCAGCAGCTCCGGGACTAGCGGGAGGGTGTATGAGCAGTTCTTC. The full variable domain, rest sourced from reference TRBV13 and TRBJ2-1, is AAGVIQSPRHLIKEKRETATLKCYPIPRHDTVYWYQQGPGQDPQFLISFYEKMQSDKGSIPDRFSAQQFSDYHSELNMSSLELGDSALYFCASSSGTSGRVYEQFFGPGTRLTVL.

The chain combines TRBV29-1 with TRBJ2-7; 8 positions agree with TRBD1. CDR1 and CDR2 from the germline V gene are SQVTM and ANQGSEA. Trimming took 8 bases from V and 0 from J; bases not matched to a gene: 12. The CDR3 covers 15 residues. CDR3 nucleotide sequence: TGCAGCACAGGTGGGACAGGCAGGAGCTCCTACGAGCAGTACTTC. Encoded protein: CSTGGTGRSSYEQYF.

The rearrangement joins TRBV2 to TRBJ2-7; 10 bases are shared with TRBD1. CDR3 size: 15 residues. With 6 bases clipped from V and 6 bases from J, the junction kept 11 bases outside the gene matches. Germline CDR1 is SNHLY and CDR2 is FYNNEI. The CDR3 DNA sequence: TGTGCCAGCAGCCACCGGGACAGGGGTACGATCGAGCAGTACTTC. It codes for CASSHRDRGTIEQYF.

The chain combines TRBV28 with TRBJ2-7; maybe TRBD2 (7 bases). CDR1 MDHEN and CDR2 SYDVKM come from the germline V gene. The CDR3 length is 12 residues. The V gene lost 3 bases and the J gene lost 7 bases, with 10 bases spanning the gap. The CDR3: CASSLKGGEQYF. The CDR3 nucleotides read TGTGCCAGCAGTTTGAAGGGGGGGGAGCAGTACTTC.

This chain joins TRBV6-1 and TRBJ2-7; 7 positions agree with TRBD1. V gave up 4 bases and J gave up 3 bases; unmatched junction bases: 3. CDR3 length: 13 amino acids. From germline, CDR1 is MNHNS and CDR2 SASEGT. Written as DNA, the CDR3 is TGTGCCAGCAGTGTGGGACAGTTCTACGAGCAGTACTTC. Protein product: CASSVGQFYEQYF.

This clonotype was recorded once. The CDR3 sequence: CASSFGGPGGDTQYF. CDR3 sequence (DNA): TGTGCCAGCAGCTTTGGGGGGCCGGGGGGAGATACGCAGTATTTT. The V call is TRBV7-2, the J call TRBJ2-3, with D possibly TRBD2 on 7 matching bases. The CDR3 contains 15 residues. Germline CDR1 SGHTA, CDR2 FQGNSA. Trimming pared 3 bases from V and 5 bases from J, leaving 15 bases between. Looking up the rest from reference TRBV7-2 and TRBJ2-3 gives the full variable domain: GAGVSQSPSNKVTEKGKDVELRCDPISGHTALYWYRQSLGQGLEFLIYFQGNSAPDKSGLPSDRFSAERTGGSVSTLTIQRTQQEDSAVYLCASSFGGPGGDTQYFGPGTRLTVL.

CDR3 in amino acids: CSARDPGQGNTEAFF. The CDR3 DNA follows: TGCAGTGCTAGAGATCCGGGACAGGGGAACACTGAAGCTTTCTTT. The chain is built from TRBV20-1 and TRBJ1-1; 9 nucleotides match TRBD1. CDR1 is DFQATT and CDR2 is SNEGSKA in the germline V gene (reference sequence). Trimming cost V 0 bases and J 1 base; bases outside gene matches: 3. This CDR3 spans 15 amino acids.

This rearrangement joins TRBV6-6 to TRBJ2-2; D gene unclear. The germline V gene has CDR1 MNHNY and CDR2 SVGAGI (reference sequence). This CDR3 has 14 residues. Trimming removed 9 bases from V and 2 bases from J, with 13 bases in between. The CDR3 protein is CASRADLNTGELFF. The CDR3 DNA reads TGTGCCAGTAGGGCTGACCTTAACACCGGGGAGCTGTTTTTT.

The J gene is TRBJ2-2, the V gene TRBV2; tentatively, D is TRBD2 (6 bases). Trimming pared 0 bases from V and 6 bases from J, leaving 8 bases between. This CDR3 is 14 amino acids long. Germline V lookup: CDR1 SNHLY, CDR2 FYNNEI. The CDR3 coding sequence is TGTGCCAGCAGTGAAGCGGCGGGGCCCGGGGAGCTGTTTTTT. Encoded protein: CASSEAAGPGELFF.

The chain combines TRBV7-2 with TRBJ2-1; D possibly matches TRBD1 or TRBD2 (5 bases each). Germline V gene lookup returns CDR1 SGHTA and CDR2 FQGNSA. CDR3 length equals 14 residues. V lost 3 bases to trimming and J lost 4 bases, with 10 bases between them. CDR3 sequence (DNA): TGTGCCAGCAGCTTCGGGACGGTTTACAATGAGCAGTTCTTC. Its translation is CASSFGTVYNEQFF.